This T cell receptor beta chain is drawn from a study of T cells after yellow fever vaccination. Study-level results: Abundant clonotypes from the bulk population could contaminate FACS-sorted repertoires.

TCRdb called the 5' RACE reads again in MiXCR, with one record for every CDR3 protein. There are roughly 330,000 distinct CDR3 sequences in the sample; 6.8% occur only once, and over 15% lies in the top ten. As regards this clonotype: The antigen is unknown.

CDR3 length equals 16 residues. Between the trimmed V and J ends, which lost 3 bases and 7 bases, there was a span of 21 bases. Per the germline V gene, CDR1 is SGHRS and CDR2 is YFSETQ. The genes are TRBV5-1 and TRBJ2-3; TRBD2 might be the D (6 bases). The source of this sequence is a man aged 18 to 30 who received the YFV17D yellow fever vaccine. Sample: PBMCs, taken more than 35 days after the first yellow fever vaccination. The CDR3 DNA reads TGCGCCAGCAGCTCCCCGGAGGGCGGCTGGGGGAATACGCAGTATTTT. Its protein is CASSSPEGGWGNTQYF. The complete variable domain, with remaining parts taken from reference TRBV5-1 and TRBJ2-3, reads KAGVTQTPRYLIKTRGQQVTLSCSPISGHRSVSWYQQTPGQGLQFLFEYFSETQRNKGNFPGRFSGRQFSNSRSEMNVSTLELGDSALYLCASSSPEGGWGNTQYFGPGTRLTVL.